These 30 T cell receptor beta chains came from one sample sequenced in a study of blood T cell repertoires in COVID-19. TCRdb's table, derived via immunoSEQ multiplex PCR, lists solely in-frame clones and lacks some. The sample yields roughly 70,000 clones, roughly 74% seen once. The sequencing input was peripheral blood. These receptor sequences come from a human donor in a cohort sampled during active COVID-19.

The chain uses TRBV3-1 (or the pseudogene TRBV3-2) and TRBJ2-1; weak D call: TRBD2 (8 bases). Trimming took 4 bases from V and 0 from J, leaving 25 bases between them. This CDR3 has 20 amino acids. Germline CDR1 reads LGHDT; CDR2 reads YNNKEL (reference sequence). The CDR3 is CASSPLPGLEQGGSYNEQFF. Written as DNA, the CDR3 is TGTGCCAGCAGCCCATTACCGGGACTAGAGCAGGGGGGCTCCTACAATGAGCAGTTCTTC.

V gene TRBV10-1 combines with J gene TRBJ2-3; TRBD2 matches at 13 bases. This CDR3 has 16 residues. Trimming cost V 4 bases and J 4 bases; bases outside gene matches: 5. Germline CDR1 and CDR2: WNHNN and SYGVQD (reference sequence). The CDR3 DNA sequence: TGCGCCAGCAGTGGAGGGACTAGCGGGAACTCAGATACGCAGTATTTT. Translation gives CASSGGTSGNSDTQYF.

The chain combines TRBV5-5 with TRBJ1-4; weak D call: TRBD1 (5 bases). The ends were cut back, 3 bases at V and 0 bases at J, with 21 bases in the middle. Germline CDR1 SGHKS, CDR2 YYEKEE (reference sequence). The CDR3 length is 19 residues. The CDR3 here is CASSYNPGLPTTTNEKLFF. CDR3 bases: TGTGCCAGCAGCTATAATCCGGGACTCCCAACAACAACTAATGAAAAACTGTTTTTT.

The V call is TRBV20-1, the J call TRBJ2-7, with D maybe TRBD2 (6 bases). This CDR3 comprises 14 residues. Germline CDR1 DFQATT, CDR2 SNEGSKA (reference sequence). The V gene lost 3 bases and the J gene lost 0 bases, with 12 bases spanning the gap. CDR3 in amino acids: CSASPGESSYEQYF. The CDR3 nucleotides are TGCAGTGCTAGTCCGGGGGAGAGCTCCTACGAGCAGTACTTC.

This chain links TRBV7-9 with TRBJ2-7, with unresolved D. The CDR3 extends over 14 amino acids. V lost 5 bases to trimming and J lost 1 base, with 12 bases between them. Looked up from germline, CDR1 is SEHNR and CDR2 is FQNEAQ (reference sequence). For the CDR3, the DNA is TGTGCCAGCAGCCCCTCCCCCGGGTCCTACGAGCAGTACTTC. Encoded protein: CASSPSPGSYEQYF.

This clone was recorded a few times. The rearrangement uses TRBV18 and TRBJ1-2; weak D call: TRBD1 (6 bases). The V end lost 3 bases, the J end lost 4 bases, and 9 bases lay between the germline ends. The CDR3 extends over 13 amino acids. Germline CDR1 KGHSH, CDR2 LQKENI. This chain's CDR3 is CASSPPGAYGYTF. CDR3 in DNA: TGTGCCAGCTCACCGCCAGGGGCCTATGGCTACACCTTC.

Only one count was recorded for this clone. The chain has TRBV10-2 and TRBJ2-7; D might be TRBD2 (7 bases). The V gene lost 8 bases and the J gene lost 5 bases, with 16 bases spanning the gap. Per the germline V gene, CDR1 is WSHSY and CDR2 is SAAADI. This CDR3 is built from 13 residues. The CDR3 bases are TGCGCCAGCCGGGGGGCTAGCGCTCACGAGCAGTACTTC. The encoded protein is CASRGASAHEQYF.

The V call is TRBV6-5, the J call TRBJ2-7; 8 bases align to TRBD1. The CDR3 contains 15 residues. V lost 7 bases, J lost 3 bases, and 11 bases stayed unmatched. Germline lookup yields CDR1 MNHEY and CDR2 SVGAGI. In DNA, the CDR3 is TGTGCCAGCAACAAATTTTGGACAGGGTTCTACGAGCAGTACTTC. Amino acids: CASNKFWTGFYEQYF.

This clone was found a few times. The CDR3 loop is CATQESNQPQHF. Here the CDR3 DNA reads TGTGCCACCCAAGAGAGCAATCAGCCCCAGCATTTT. The chain joins TRBV28 to TRBJ1-5; D ambiguous. Trimming pared 10 bases from V and 1 base from J, leaving 8 bases between. This CDR3 comprises 12 residues. The germline V gene encodes CDR1 MDHEN and CDR2 SYDVKM.

The chain recombines TRBV10-3 with TRBJ1-3; a possible D gene is TRBD1 (5 bases). CDR1 and CDR2 (germline): ENHRY, SYGVKD. The V gene lost 5 bases and the J gene lost 3 bases, with 11 bases spanning the gap. The length of the CDR3 is 14 residues. This CDR3 reads CAISMQGFGNTIYF. In nucleotides, the CDR3 is TGTGCCATCAGTATGCAGGGTTTTGGAAACACCATATATTTT.

This clone has more than one count but fewer than ten. The V and J genes are TRBV6-5 and TRBJ1-1, with D possibly being TRBD1 (5 bases). Germline CDR1 and CDR2: MNHEY and SVGAGI. Trimming removed 11 bases at V and 1 base at J, with 11 bases between. The CDR3 covers 12 residues. The CDR3 nucleotides are TGTGCCTTCGGCAGGGAGAACACTGAAGCTTTCTTT. Translating gives CAFGRENTEAFF.

The chain combines TRBV11-3 with TRBJ2-1; possibly TRBD2 for D (6 bases). In germline, CDR1 is SGHNT, CDR2 YENEEA. The V end lost 4 bases, the J end lost 6 bases, and 7 bases lay between the germline ends. This CDR3 has 12 amino acids. The CDR3 DNA follows: TGTGCCAGCAGCTCGACTAGCAATGAGCAGTTCTTC. This sequence encodes CASSSTSNEQFF.

This clone was seen only a few times. The chain links TRBV30 to TRBJ2-7; 10 bases fit TRBD1. In germline, CDR1 is GTSNPN, CDR2 SVGIG (reference sequence). After removal of 6 bases from V and 4 bases from J, the junction contained 6 bases not matched to a gene. The length of the CDR3 is 13 residues. CDR3 sequence (DNA): TGTGCCTGTGAACCGGGACAGGGGTACGAGCAGTACTTC. It is translated as CACEPGQGYEQYF.

The V call is TRBV25-1, the J call TRBJ2-3, with D possibly matching TRBD1 (6 bases). Trimming took off 5 bases at V and 2 bases at J, with 11 bases between the two ends. Germline CDR1 reads MGHDK; CDR2 reads SYGVNS. The CDR3 has 14 amino acids. For the CDR3, the DNA is TGTGCCAGCAGTCGGACAGCAAACACAGATACGCAGTATTTT. Encoded protein: CASSRTANTDTQYF.

This chain links TRBV30 with TRBJ1-2; 9 bases map to TRBD1. The CDR3 loop spans 17 amino acids. Germline CDR1 is GTSNPN and CDR2 is SVGIG (reference sequence). The ends lost 4 bases at V and 0 bases at J; junction bases unmatched: 12. CDR3 bases: TGTGCCTGGACGGGACAGGGCGATCCGTGGGCTAACTATGGCTACACCTTC. This translates into CAWTGQGDPWANYGYTF. Full variable domain (outside the CDR3, taken from reference TRBV30 and TRBJ1-2): SQTIHQWPATLVQPVGSPLSLECTVEGTSNPNLYWYRQAAGRGLQLLFYSVGIGQISSEVPQNLSASRPQDRQFILSSKKLLLSDSGFYLCAWTGQGDPWANYGYTFGSGTRLTVV.

As regards this clone: This sample also contains other DNA sequences that code for the same CDR3. The chain joins TRBV28 to TRBJ2-7; 10 bases match TRBD2. Trimming took 3 bases from V and 1 from J; bases not matched to a gene: 3. The CDR3 is 15 amino acids. Germline values: CDR1 MDHEN, CDR2 SYDVKM. CDR3 sequence (DNA): TGTGCCAGCAGTTTGGCTAGCGGGAGATCCTACGAGCAGTACTTC. This translates into CASSLASGRSYEQYF.

This clone was observed a handful of times. The chain employs TRBV2 and TRBJ2-1, with 7 bases fitting TRBD2. V shed 1 base, J shed 6 bases, and the junction held 3 bases outside the gene matches. The V gene's germline CDR1 is SNHLY and CDR2 FYNNEI. The CDR3 length is 14 residues. The CDR3 loop is CASSEGTSVNEQFF. CDR3 nucleotide sequence: TGTGCCAGCAGTGAAGGAACTAGCGTCAATGAGCAGTTCTTC.

About this clone itself: One end of the junction is discordant with germline, which a read error may explain. The rearrangement uses TRBV18 and TRBJ1-2; D unresolved. This CDR3 has 13 amino acids. Germline CDR1 and CDR2: KGHSH and LQKENI. The CDR3 sequence: CASTPAADYGYTF. In DNA, the CDR3 is TGTGCCAGCACACCCGCGGCAGATTATGGCTACACCTTC.

The V gene is TRBV11-3, the J gene TRBJ2-2, with D tentatively TRBD1 (5 bases). This CDR3 has 18 residues. Germline CDR1 SGHNT, CDR2 YENEEA. V lost 0 bases to trimming and J lost 0 bases, with 14 bases between them. In nucleotides, the CDR3 is TGTGCCAGCAGCTTAGATCAGGGCAGCTACTCGAACACCGGGGAGCTGTTTTTT. Residues: CASSLDQGSYSNTGELFF.

The chain employs TRBV11-2 and TRBJ1-6; the match to TRBD1 covers 11 bases. The germline gives CDR1 SGHAT, CDR2 FQNNGV. With V trimmed by 5 bases and J by 9 bases, 6 bases remained unmatched. There are 15 residues in the CDR3. The CDR3 bases are TGTGCCAGCAGCACCACCGGGACAGGGGGTTCACCCCTCCACTTT. Its translation is CASSTTGTGGSPLHF.

In its sample, this clone was seen once. The V and J genes are TRBV6-6 and TRBJ2-3; unclear D gene. Germline V gene data show CDR1 as MNHNY and CDR2 as SVGAGI (reference sequence). The V and J ends lost 2 bases and 6 bases respectively, with 9 bases between them. The CDR3 extends over 13 amino acids. CDR3 loop: CASSYVKADTQYF. For the CDR3, the DNA is TGTGCCAGCAGTTACGTCAAAGCGGATACGCAGTATTTT.

The rearrangement links TRBV3-1 (or the pseudogene TRBV3-2) to TRBJ1-1; 9 nucleotides align to TRBD1. Germline loops: CDR1 LGHDT, CDR2 YNNKEL (reference sequence). The CDR3 contains 13 residues. J lost 11 bases, V lost 4 bases, and 8 bases had no gene match. Written as DNA, the CDR3 is TGTGCCAGCAGCCCTCCCGACAGGGGGGGGGCTTTCTTT. Amino acid sequence: CASSPPDRGGAFF.

This clone was recorded once. The J gene is TRBJ1-2, the V gene TRBV7-2; D remains ambiguous. CDR1 is SGHTA, CDR2 FQGNSA, per germline. With 1 base removed from V and 6 bases from J, the gap between germline ends came to 9 bases. The CDR3 consists of 13 residues. The CDR3 reads CASSLGGRDGYTF. The CDR3 nucleotides are TGTGCCAGCAGCTTAGGTGGGAGGGATGGCTACACCTTC.

The J gene is TRBJ1-5, the V gene TRBV7-2, with D possibly TRBD1 on 6 matching bases. The CDR3 contains 14 residues. Germline assignment: CDR1 SGHTA and CDR2 FQGNSA. Between the trimmed V and J ends, which lost 2 bases and 6 bases, there was a span of 11 bases. CDR3 amino acids: CASSLTGWGQPQHF. The CDR3 DNA reads as TGTGCCAGCAGCTTAACAGGGTGGGGTCAGCCCCAGCATTTT.

The chain combines TRBV9 with TRBJ2-3; TRBD1 matches 8 bases. The ends lost 3 bases at V and 2 bases at J; junction bases unmatched: 5. From germline, CDR1 is SGDLS and CDR2 YYNGEE. The CDR3 sequence is 15 residues long. DNA for the CDR3: TGTGCCAGCAGCGCCTGGACAGGGAACACAGATACGCAGTATTTT. As protein: CASSAWTGNTDTQYF.

This clone was counted a few times. This chain connects TRBV27 to TRBJ1-2; D call uncertain. The ends were cut back, 6 bases at V and 0 bases at J, with 8 bases in the middle. Germline V gene lookup returns CDR1 MNHEY and CDR2 SMNVEV (reference sequence). The CDR3 loop spans 13 amino acids. CDR3 nucleotides: TGTGCCAGCAGACGTGACTCTAACTATGGCTACACCTTC. This sequence encodes CASRRDSNYGYTF.

This clone was detected only a few times. The chain carries TRBV27 and TRBJ2-7, with 8 bases fitting TRBD2. The V segment lost 6 bases and the J segment 1 base; nucleotides outside the gene matches: 17. The CDR3 totals 18 residues. Germline V lookup: CDR1 MNHEY, CDR2 SMNVEV (reference sequence). The CDR3: CASRSGQNLERGSYEQYF. CDR3 bases: TGTGCCAGCAGATCCGGACAGAATCTTGAGCGGGGGTCCTACGAGCAGTACTTC.

The V gene is TRBV5-4, the J gene TRBJ2-5; D may be TRBD1 (6 bases). Per the germline V gene, CDR1 is SGHNT and CDR2 is YYREEE (reference sequence). Trimming pared 3 bases from V and 4 bases from J, leaving 13 bases between. This CDR3 is built from 14 residues. CDR3 region: CASSSSGTPETQYF. The CDR3 coding sequence is TGTGCCAGCAGCTCCTCCGGGACACCAGAGACCCAGTACTTC.

V gene TRBV5-4 combines with J gene TRBJ2-3, with a possible D match to TRBD1 (5 bases). Germline loops: CDR1 SGHNT, CDR2 YYREEE (reference sequence). Trimming removed 10 bases at V and 0 bases at J, with 18 bases between. CDR3 size: 15 residues. The CDR3 nucleotides read TGTGCCGGCCAAAGGGGCGAGTTGAGCACAGATACGCAGTATTTT. Translated: CAGQRGELSTDTQYF.

The chain combines TRBV6-2 or TRBV6-3 with TRBJ1-1, with a tentative D call TRBD1 (6 bases). This CDR3 is 13 amino acids long. Trimming left V 3 bases short and J 3 bases short, with 8 bases between. The germline V gene has CDR1 MNHEY and CDR2 SVGEGT. The CDR3 is CASSYAGDTEAFF. DNA of the CDR3: TGTGCCAGCAGTTATGCAGGGGACACTGAAGCTTTCTTT.